The entry below gives a single T cell receptor beta chain sequence along with its context. This sample was taken from a study of control samples from healthy donors and cancer patients. The V gene lost 2 bases and the J gene lost 0 bases, with 11 bases spanning the gap. CDR3 length: 16 amino acids. Germline CDR1 and CDR2: MNHNS and SASEGT. Some clones are missing from TCRdb's copy, which holds only in-frame ones; the method was immunoSEQ multiplex PCR. The sample lists approximately 69,000 clones; 89% were seen once. Sequencing was done on a sample of PBMCs. The chain couples TRBV6-1 to TRBJ1-3; the D is unclear. This clonotype was sampled from a man in his sixties with colorectal cancer. CDR3 amino acids: CASSEHVSLSGNTIYF. CDR3 DNA: TGTGCCAGCAGTGAACATGTCTCCCTCTCTGGAAACACCATATATTTT.